Described below is a single T cell receptor beta chain sequence and its context. Its target is unknown. The data stem from a study of T cell responses to AZD1222 COVID-19 vaccine. V lost 2 bases, J lost 0 bases, and 11 bases lay in between. In germline, CDR1 is GTSNPN, CDR2 SVGIG (reference sequence). This CDR3 comprises 15 residues. Assay used: immunoSEQ multiplex PCR; TCRdb lists only in-frame clones, some missing. The table has about 120,000 clones, less than 90% seen once. Study-level findings and limits: White British donors predominated, females outnumbered males, and clonal diversity was possibly underestimated.

The chain carries TRBV30 and TRBJ2-1; D is uncertain. The sequencing here drew on peripheral blood, taken on day 0 of AZD1222 vaccination. The receptor's source is an adult in good health. The CDR3 loop reads CAWSTIATSYNEQFF. As DNA, the CDR3 is TGTGCCTGGAGTACCATAGCTACCTCCTACAATGAGCAGTTCTTC.